The clone carrying this T cell receptor beta chain was counted between two and nine times. The antigen remains undetermined. The entry originates in a study of identical twins. The study's findings and limits: A partial confounding effect on zero-insertion analyses could come from invariant MAIT and iNKT cells.

Template switching added a universal primer site, and cDNA bore unique molecular identifiers. TCRdb fed the 5' RACE reads into MiXCR, producing one record per CDR3 protein. The sample has around 200,000 distinct CDR3 sequences; 9.4% are singletons. The sample taken for sequencing was memory (CD45RO+) T cells sorted from blood. The TCR originated in a woman aged 18-29 years in good health.

The DNA for the CDR3 is TGCGCCAGCAGCTTGGGACGGGATTTGGGCTATGGCTACACCTTC. Amino acids: CASSLGRDLGYGYTF. This sequence joins TRBV5-1 and TRBJ1-2; D is unclear. Germline V CDR1 and CDR2: SGHRS, YFSETQ. Trimming left V 0 bases short and J 4 bases short, with 13 bases between. The CDR3 loop spans 15 amino acids. The variable domain in full, completed from reference TRBV5-1 and TRBJ1-2, reads KAGVTQTPRYLIKTRGQQVTLSCSPISGHRSVSWYQQTPGQGLQFLFEYFSETQRNKGNFPGRFSGRQFSNSRSEMNVSTLELGDSALYLCASSLGRDLGYGYTFGSGTRLTVV.